The rows below give T cell receptor beta chains drawn from one sample of a study of PD-1 blockade in classical Hodgkin lymphoma. This table comes from immunoSEQ multiplex PCR, and its TCRdb copy is limited to in-frame clones, with some not included. The top ten clones hold 5.5% to 8.5% of a sample with some 25,000 clones, 70% to 80% of them seen once. Sequencing was performed on peripheral blood mononuclear cells (PBMCs), taken at baseline. Receptors were obtained from a human donor with classical Hodgkin lymphoma. Each CDR3 is given with its conserved first and last residue. D genes are given only for firm matches. Not all rows give a size; the values are once, few, many and, for expanded clones, a class.

V gene	clone size	J gene	D gene	CDR3 DNA	CDR3 protein
TRBV5-1	NA	TRBJ1-4	NA	TGCGCCAGCAGCTTGAGGGCCCTAAATGAAAAACTGTTTTTT	CASSLRALNEKLFF
TRBV19	NA	TRBJ2-3	NA	TGTGCCAGTACCGACAGGTTCACAGATACGCAGTATTTT	CASTDRFTDTQYF
TRBV5-1	NA	TRBJ2-2	NA	TGCGCCAGCAGCCCTTTGGAAGGGTCCACCGGGGAGCTGTTTTTT	CASSPLEGSTGELFF
TRBV6-5	NA	TRBJ2-5	NA	TGTGCCAGCAGTAGGGGAACAAGTCCAGAGACCCAGTACTTC	CASSRGTSPETQYF
TRBV30	NA	TRBJ1-4	NA	TGTGCCTGGAGTGTAAAGGGGACCGGTGAAAAACTGTTTTTT	CAWSVKGTGEKLFF
TRBV7-8	NA	TRBJ2-2	TRBD1	TGTGCCAGCAGCTTAAGGCCCCCCGAAACCGGGACAGGGAACACCGGGGAGCTGTTTTTT	CASSLRPPETGTGNTGELFF
TRBV7-6	NA	TRBJ1-1	TRBD1	TGTGCCAGCAGCTTTGGGCCACGACAGGGCGGTGGGACTGAAGCTTTCTTT	CASSFGPRQGGGTEAFF
TRBV29-1	NA	TRBJ1-1	NA	TGCAGCGTTGATAAAACACGGAGTATGGAAGCTTTCTTT	CSVDKTRSMEAFF
TRBV6-1	NA	TRBJ1-2	NA	TGTGCCAGCAGTGAGTCAGTGGGCTATGGCTACACCTTC	CASSESVGYGYTF
TRBV7-2	NA	TRBJ2-3	TRBD2	TGTGCCAGCAGCTTAGATGCGGGGGGGAGCACAGATACGCAGTATTTT	CASSLDAGGSTDTQYF
TRBV18	NA	TRBJ2-5	NA	TGTGCCAGCTCCCCTTTGGCGGGGAATCAAGAGACCCAGTACTTC	CASSPLAGNQETQYF
TRBV6-6	few	TRBJ1-1	NA	TGTGCCAGCAGTTATCTCGTCAACACTGAAGCTTTCTTT	CASSYLVNTEAFF
TRBV6-1	NA	TRBJ2-2	NA	TGTGCCAGCAGTGATAGTAGGGCCAGAGCGGTAGGCACCGGGGAGCTGTTTTTT	CASSDSRARAVGTGELFF
TRBV23-1	NA	TRBJ2-5	NA	TGCGCCAGCAGTAAATCGCCGTGTCCGTATGTGGAGACCCAGTACTTC	CASSKSPCPYVETQYF
TRBV6-1	NA	TRBJ2-7	NA	TGTGCCAGCAGTGCCGCAACGGGGGGCCGGGATCCCGAGCAGTACTTC	CASSAATGGRDPEQYF
TRBV15	NA	TRBJ2-5	TRBD2	TGTGCCACCAGCGAACTAGCGGGGGGAAGGGAGACCCAGTACTTC	CATSELAGGRETQYF
TRBV19	NA	TRBJ2-4	TRBD1	TGTGCCAGTAGTACTCAGGGGGCATCCAAAAACATTCAGTACTTC	CASSTQGASKNIQYF
TRBV6-1	few	TRBJ2-6	TRBD1	TGTGCCAGCAGTGCCCAGGGGGCAACTGGGGCCAACGTCCTGACTTTC	CASSAQGATGANVLTF
TRBV7-2	NA	TRBJ2-6	NA	TGTGCCAGCACCGAATCATCTGGGGCCAACGTCCTGACTTTC	CASTESSGANVLTF
TRBV2	medium-sized	TRBJ1-1	NA	TGTGCCAGCAGGGTGAGCAACACTGAAGCTTTCTTT	CASRVSNTEAFF
TRBV18	NA	TRBJ2-2	TRBD1	TGTGCCAGCTCACAAATGGGACAGGGGAACACCGGGGAGCTGTTTTTT	CASSQMGQGNTGELFF
TRBV6-5	NA	TRBJ2-7	TRBD1	TGTGCCACCCGACAGGGTCCCTACGAGCAGTACTTC	CATRQGPYEQYF
TRBV7-9	NA	TRBJ1-3	NA	TGTGCCAGCAGCAGTACAGGGATGAGGGGAAACACCATATATTTT	CASSSTGMRGNTIYF
TRBV19	NA	TRBJ2-2	TRBD2	TGTGCCAGTAGTATACTTGCGGGGAGGGGAGGGGAGCTGTTTTTT	CASSILAGRGGELFF
TRBV19	NA	TRBJ2-3	TRBD2	TGTGCCAGTAGTCCCCACCTAGCGGGGGGACCAGATACGCAGTATTTT	CASSPHLAGGPDTQYF
TRBV7-9	NA	TRBJ1-2	NA	TGTGCCAGCATCGATTCAGGGAGGGGTTTGACGAACTATGGCTACACCTTC	CASIDSGRGLTNYGYTF
TRBV9	few	TRBJ1-2	NA	TGTGCCAGCAGCGGACGGGTCGGTGGCTACACCTTC	CASSGRVGGYTF
TRBV6-1	once	TRBJ2-1	NA	TGTGCCAGCAGGAAGAATCATGAGCAGTTCTTC	CASRKNHEQFF
TRBV27	NA	TRBJ2-5	TRBD1	TGTGCCAGCAGCCCGACAGGGGCAATGCAGACCCAGTACTTC	CASSPTGAMQTQYF
TRBV11-1	NA	TRBJ1-6	NA	TGTGCCAGCAGCCGACTTGCTTCAGGGAGGGAGAATTCACCCCTCCACTTT	CASSRLASGRENSPLHF
TRBV7-2	NA	TRBJ2-5	NA	TGTGCCAGCAGCTTAAGATGGGGAGGAGAGACCCAGTACTTC	CASSLRWGGETQYF
TRBV7-8	NA	TRBJ1-1	NA	TGTGCCAGCAGCCTTCCTGGTACTGAAGCTTTCTTT	CASSLPGTEAFF
TRBV6-6	NA	TRBJ2-5	NA	TGTGCCAGCAGTACCCGTACAGGATTCCCTGAAGAGACCCAGTACTTC	CASSTRTGFPEETQYF
TRBV28	once	TRBJ1-5	TRBD1	TGTGCCAGCAGTTTAGTCGGACAGGCTTACTACGGCAATCAGCCCCAGCATTTT	CASSLVGQAYYGNQPQHF
TRBV7-9	few	TRBJ1-2	TRBD1	TGTGCCAGCAGCGAAACAGGGGGTTGGAACTATGGCTACACCTTC	CASSETGGWNYGYTF
TRBV2	NA	TRBJ1-2	NA	TGTGCCAGCAGTGAAGAAGGGAGGTGGGGCTACACCTTC	CASSEEGRWGYTF
TRBV6-1	once	TRBJ2-6	NA	TGTGCCAGCAGTGAGATAAGCGGTAGTGCTGGGGCCAACGTCCTGACTTTC	CASSEISGSAGANVLTF
TRBV7-6	NA	TRBJ1-6	NA	TGTGCCAGCAGCTTAGGCTCCTATAATTCACCCCTCCACTTT	CASSLGSYNSPLHF
TRBV6-1	NA	TRBJ2-4	NA	TGTGCCAGCAGCGGGACAAAAAACATTCAGTACTTC	CASSGTKNIQYF
TRBV11-2	NA	TRBJ1-1	NA	TGTGCCAGCAGCTTTGGATTAGGCACTGAAGCTTTCTTT	CASSFGLGTEAFF
TRBV6-1	NA	TRBJ2-5	TRBD2	TGTGCCAGCACCGGGGGGGGGACGAGGGAGACCCAGTACTTC	CASTGGGTRETQYF
TRBV5-1	NA	TRBJ1-1	NA	TGCGCCAGCAGCGCGACCGACGGGAACACTGAAGCTTTCTTT	CASSATDGNTEAFF
TRBV5-3	NA	TRBJ1-5	NA	TGTGCCAGAAGCTCTGGGGGTCAGCCCCAGCATTTT	CARSSGGQPQHF
TRBV4-1	NA	TRBJ1-5	NA	TGCGCCAGCAGCCAAGATCACAACAGGGCTAGCAATCAGCCCCAGCATTTT	CASSQDHNRASNQPQHF
TRBV2	NA	TRBJ2-5	NA	TGTGCCAGCAGTGGGACGGCCCAGCAAGAGACCCAGTACTTC	CASSGTAQQETQYF
TRBV19	NA	TRBJ2-7	NA	TGTGCCAGTAGTGCGCGGGACAGTACCTACGAGCAGTACTTC	CASSARDSTYEQYF
TRBV9	NA	TRBJ2-5	TRBD2	TGTGCCAGCAGAGAGACTAGCGGGGGAGTCGGGGAGACCCAGTACTTC	CASRETSGGVGETQYF
TRBV30	few	TRBJ1-2	TRBD1	TGTGCCTGGGTTTTCGGACAGGGCCGTGGCTACACCTTC	CAWVFGQGRGYTF
TRBV6-1	once	TRBJ1-1	NA	TGTGCCAGCAGTGCAACTCAGGGAGGTGAAGCTTTCTTT	CASSATQGGEAFF
TRBV5-1	NA	TRBJ1-5	NA	TGCGCCAGCAGCTTGACAGGGATTAATCAGCCCCAGCATTTT	CASSLTGINQPQHF
TRBV19	NA	TRBJ2-7	TRBD1	TGTGCCAGTAGTATGATGCGGAGGAGGACAGGGGGACCCGAGCAGTACTTC	CASSMMRRRTGGPEQYF
TRBV10-3	NA	TRBJ2-3	NA	TGTGCCTCCCAGTCGGGGGGCCTCACAGATACGCAGTATTTT	CASQSGGLTDTQYF
TRBV11-1	NA	TRBJ2-7	NA	TGTGCCAGCAGCTACCGGGACACCTCCGTCGACGAGCAGTACTTC	CASSYRDTSVDEQYF
TRBV28	NA	TRBJ1-5	NA	TGTGCCAGCAGTTTAAGGCTAAGTGGCAATCAGCCCCAGCATTTT	CASSLRLSGNQPQHF
TRBV19	NA	TRBJ1-5	TRBD1	TGTGCCAGTAGTATTCGCGGACAGGGGACGGCCCAGCCCCAGCATTTT	CASSIRGQGTAQPQHF
TRBV19	NA	TRBJ1-1	NA	TGTGCCAGTAGTCCGGGGGGGGAGAACACTGAAGCTTTCTTT	CASSPGGENTEAFF
TRBV9	NA	TRBJ1-4	TRBD1	TGTGCCAGCAGCGGAGGGACAGGGGATGAAAAACTGTTTTTT	CASSGGTGDEKLFF
TRBV7-2	NA	TRBJ1-6	NA	TGTGCCAGCAGCGCTAGGGCAAAGAATTCACCCCTCCACTTT	CASSARAKNSPLHF
TRBV5-6	NA	TRBJ2-7	TRBD1	TGTGCCAGCAGCTACGGACAGGGCCCCTACGAGCAGTACTTC	CASSYGQGPYEQYF
TRBV4-1	NA	TRBJ1-2	NA	TGCGCCAGCAGCCAACGCATAAAGAGCTATGGCTACACCTTC	CASSQRIKSYGYTF